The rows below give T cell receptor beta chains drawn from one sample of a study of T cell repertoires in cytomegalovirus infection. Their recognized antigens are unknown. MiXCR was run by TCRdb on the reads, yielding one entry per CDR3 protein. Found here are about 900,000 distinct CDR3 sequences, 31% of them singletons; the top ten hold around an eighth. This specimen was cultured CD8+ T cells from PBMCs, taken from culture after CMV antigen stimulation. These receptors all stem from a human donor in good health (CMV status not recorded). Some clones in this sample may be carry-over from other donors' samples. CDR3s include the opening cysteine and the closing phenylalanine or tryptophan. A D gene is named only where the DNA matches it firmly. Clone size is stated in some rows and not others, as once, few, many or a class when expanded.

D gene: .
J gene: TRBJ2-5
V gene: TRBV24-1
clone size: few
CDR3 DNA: TGTGCCACCCAGGGCAGGGGAGGAGAGACCCAGTACTTC
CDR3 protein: CATQGRGGETQYF

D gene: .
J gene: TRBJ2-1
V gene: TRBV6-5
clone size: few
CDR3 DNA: TGTGCCAGCAGTTACCCTCCCACAGGGAGTACATACAATGAGCAGTTCTTC
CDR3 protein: CASSYPPTGSTYNEQFF

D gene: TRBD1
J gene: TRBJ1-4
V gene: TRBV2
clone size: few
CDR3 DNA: TGTGCCAGCACCCCTCCGGGACAGGGGTATGAAAAACTGTTTTTT
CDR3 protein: CASTPPGQGYEKLFF

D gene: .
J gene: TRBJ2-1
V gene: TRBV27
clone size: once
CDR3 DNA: TGTGCCAGCAGTGTCTCGCGCGGAGCCAATGAGCAGTTCTTC
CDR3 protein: CASSVSRGANEQFF

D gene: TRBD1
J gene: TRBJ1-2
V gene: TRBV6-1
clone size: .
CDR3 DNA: TGTGCCAGCAGTGAAATAGGAGACAGGGGCCAATGGTCCGGCTATGGCTACACCTTC
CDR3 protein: CASSEIGDRGQWSGYGYTF

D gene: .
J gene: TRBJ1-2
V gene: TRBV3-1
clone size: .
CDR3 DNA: TGTGCCAGCAGCCAAGTGGGGCCCGGCTATGGCTACACCTTC
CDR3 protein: CASSQVGPGYGYTF

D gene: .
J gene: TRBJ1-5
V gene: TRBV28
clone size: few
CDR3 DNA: TGTGCCAGCAGACCTGCCCCGTTTAATCAGCCCCAGCATTTT
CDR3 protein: CASRPAPFNQPQHF

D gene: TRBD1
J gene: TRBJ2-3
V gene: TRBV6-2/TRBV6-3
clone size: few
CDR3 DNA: TGTGCCAGCGGACAGGGGGGGACAGATACGCAGTATTTT
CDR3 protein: CASGQGGTDTQYF

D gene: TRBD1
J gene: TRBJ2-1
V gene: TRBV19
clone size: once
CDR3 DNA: TGTGCCAGTACCCAGGACAGGGGGAGCTCCTACAATGAGCAGTTCTTC
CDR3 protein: CASTQDRGSSYNEQFF

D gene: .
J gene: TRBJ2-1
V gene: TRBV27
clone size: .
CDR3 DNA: TGTGCCAGCAGTTTTCCTAAGACGGGGGGCTCCCCCTACAATGAGCAGTTCTTC
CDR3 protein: CASSFPKTGGSPYNEQFF

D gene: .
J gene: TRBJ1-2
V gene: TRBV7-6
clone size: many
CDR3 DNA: TGTGCCAGCAGCTTTAAAAAGGGGAACAACTATGGCTACACCTTC
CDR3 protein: CASSFKKGNNYGYTF